The clone carrying this T cell receptor (beta chain) was picked up a small number of times. Its antigen is not identified. This record belongs to a study of cytomegalovirus exposure and HLA in healthy donors. Findings and caveats of the study: An analysis that was carried out later associated approximately 17,000 TCR beta sequences with HLA alleles at 0.05 false discovery rate.

Primers: 60 Vbeta forward and 13 Jbeta reverse. Produced via immunoSEQ multiplex PCR; TCRdb's table is partial and in-frame only. The data show over 90,000 clones, almost 80% seen once. CDR3 length: 16 amino acids. V lost 5 bases to trimming and J lost 0 bases; unmatched junction nucleotides: 8. Germline V gene lookup returns CDR1 SEHNR and CDR2 FQNEAQ (reference sequence). The chain links TRBV7-9 to TRBJ2-3; 7 nucleotides match TRBD2. The origin of this receptor is a man in his forties or fifties in good health and CMV-seropositive. Material for sequencing was PBMCs. The CDR3 bases are TGTGCCAGCAGCCCCCGGCTAGCGGAGAGCACAGATACGCAGTATTTT. Its translation is CASSPRLAESTDTQYF.